These 9 T cell receptor beta chains came from one sample sequenced in a study of blood T cell repertoires in COVID-19. Profiled with immunoSEQ multiplex PCR; TCRdb holds only in-frame clones, not every one. The sample lists 250,000 to 300,000 clones; around 86% were seen once. The specimen sequenced was PBMCs or T cells enriched from blood (not recorded which). The receptors stem from a man aged 18 to 29 who had recovered from COVID-19.

The chain employs TRBV14 and TRBJ2-3; 12 bases align to TRBD1. After removal of 4 bases from V and 8 bases from J, the junction contained 7 bases not matched to a gene. The germline V gene has CDR1 SGHDN and CDR2 FVKESK. This CDR3 has 15 residues. The CDR3 DNA reads TGTGCCAGCAGCCGTGGGACAGGGGGCTTCGGTACGCAGTATTTT. This gives the protein CASSRGTGGFGTQYF.

V gene TRBV7-8 combines with J gene TRBJ1-1; 9 nucleotides agree with TRBD1. Trimming at V came to 5 bases and at J to 6 bases, leaving 10 bases not matched to a gene. The germline V gene encodes CDR1 SGHVS and CDR2 FQNEAQ. CDR3 length: 15 amino acids. For the CDR3, the DNA is TGTGCCAGCAGCGTGTACCGGGACAGGGTTTCTGAAGCTTTCTTT. Its protein product is CASSVYRDRVSEAFF. Full variable domain (outside the CDR3, taken from reference TRBV7-8 and TRBJ1-1): GAGVSQSPRYKVAKRGQDVALRCDPISGHVSLFWYQQALGQGPEFLTYFQNEAQLDKSGLPSDRFFAERPEGSVSTLKIQRTQQEDSAVYLCASSVYRDRVSEAFFGQGTRLTVV.

This chain joins TRBV30 and TRBJ1-4; D not certain. The CDR3 covers 14 residues. Germline V lookup: CDR1 GTSNPN, CDR2 SVGIG (reference sequence). The ends were cut back, 1 base at V and 2 bases at J, with 8 bases in the middle. CDR3 in amino acids: CAWSGPGTNEKLFF. The CDR3 region has the DNA TGTGCCTGGAGTGGGCCGGGGACTAATGAAAAACTGTTTTTT. The whole variable domain, filled in from reference TRBV30 and TRBJ1-4, reads SQTIHQWPATLVQPVGSPLSLECTVEGTSNPNLYWYRQAAGRGLQLLFYSVGIGQISSEVPQNLSASRPQDRQFILSSKKLLLSDSGFYLCAWSGPGTNEKLFFGSGTQLSVL.

This clone was observed once. The gene calls are TRBV6-5 and TRBJ2-7; D might be TRBD2 (5 bases). Per germline, CDR1 MNHEY and CDR2 SVGAGI. Trimming pared 4 bases from V and 2 bases from J, leaving 12 bases between. The length of the CDR3 is 14 residues. CDR3 region: CASSFTLAPYEQYF. The CDR3 region has the DNA TGTGCCAGCAGTTTTACGCTAGCCCCCTACGAGCAGTACTTC.

The V and J genes are TRBV5-4 and TRBJ2-6; 9 positions agree with TRBD1. The CDR3 covers 18 residues. Germline trimming cut 4 bases from V and 1 base from J; bases unmatched to any gene: 9. Germline V gene lookup returns CDR1 SGHNT and CDR2 YYREEE (reference sequence). The CDR3 sequence: CASSSSGTGSSGANVLTF. The CDR3 DNA reads TGTGCCAGCAGCAGCTCCGGGACAGGGTCGTCTGGGGCCAACGTCCTGACTTTC.

DNA of the CDR3: TGTGCCAGTGCTGACAGGGGAACCGGGGAGCTGTTTTTT. This encodes CASADRGTGELFF. This chain uses TRBV19 with TRBJ2-2, with 8 bases lining up with TRBD1. Germline V gene lookup returns CDR1 LNHDA and CDR2 SQIVND (reference sequence). The CDR3 extends over 13 amino acids. V was pared by 8 bases and J by 5 bases, with 4 bases of the junction left unmatched. The full variable domain, with the rest looked up from reference TRBV19 and TRBJ2-2, is DGGITQSPKYLFRKEGQNVTLSCEQNLNHDAMYWYRQDPGQGLRLIYYSQIVNDFQKGDIAEGYSVSREKKESFPLTVTSAQKNPTAFYLCASADRGTGELFFGEGSRLTVL.

CDR3 in DNA: TGTGCCAGCAGTTACGGGACAGGGGGCAATGGCTACACCTTC. Translating gives CASSYGTGGNGYTF. J is TRBJ1-2 and V is TRBV2, with TRBD1 matching over 12 bases. The V and J ends lost 5 bases and 6 bases, in that order; junction bases with no gene match: 4. Looked up from germline, CDR1 is SNHLY and CDR2 is FYNNEI. The CDR3 spans 14 residues.

A single count supports this clone. This chain connects TRBV15 to TRBJ2-3, with a possible D match to TRBD1 (6 bases). CDR1 is LNHNV and CDR2 is YYDKDF in the germline V gene (reference sequence). The CDR3 loop spans 17 amino acids. Trimming took off 0 bases at V and 5 bases at J, with 18 bases between the two ends. The DNA for the CDR3 is TGTGCCACCAGCAGAGAAGGGGGAAGGACACCCGGAGATACGCAGTATTTT. Its translation: CATSREGGRTPGDTQYF. The entire variable domain, with the rest obtained from reference TRBV15 and TRBJ2-3, is as follows: DAMVIQNPRYQVTQFGKPVTLSCSQTLNHNVMYWYQQKSSQAPKLLFHYYDKDFNNEADTPDNFQSRRPNTSFCFLDIRSPGLGDTAMYLCATSREGGRTPGDTQYFGPGTRLTVL.

The chain carries TRBV20-1 and TRBJ1-2; 10 bases are shared with TRBD1. CDR1 is DFQATT, CDR2 SNEGSKA, per germline (reference sequence). The CDR3 sequence is 14 residues long. The trim removed 3 bases at V and 5 bases at J, leaving 6 bases unmatched. The CDR3 coding sequence is TGCAGTGCTAGTGTGACAGGGGGCTGGTATGGCTACACCTTC. Its protein is CSASVTGGWYGYTF.